This TCR beta chain comes out of a study of OX40 agonist ivuxolimab in advanced cancers. Study details: The study treated patients with ivuxolimab, an agonistic anti-OX40 (CD134) antibody.

TCRdb's copy holds only in-frame clones and misses some; the assay was immunoSEQ multiplex PCR. The repertoire includes 70,000 to 100,000 clones, approximately 81% of them detected once, and approximately 1.2% sits in the top ten. Study-level points and caveats: The mean number of expanded clones was higher in CD8+ T cells than in CD4+.

Trimming removed 2 bases from V and 5 bases from J, with 3 bases in between. This CDR3 is built from 11 residues. Germline V gene lookup returns CDR1 KGHSH and CDR2 LQKENI. This clone has only one observation. Its antigen is as yet unknown. The sequences come from CD4+ or CD8+ T cells sorted from blood, collected in a trial of the OX40 agonist ivuxolimab. This clonotype was obtained from an adult with an advanced solid tumor such as melanoma, head and neck, liver or kidney cancer. The chain is built from TRBV18 and TRBJ2-5, with unresolved D. The CDR3 nucleotides read TGTGCCAGCTCACCATCGGAGACCCAGTACTTC. Its translation is CASSPSETQYF.